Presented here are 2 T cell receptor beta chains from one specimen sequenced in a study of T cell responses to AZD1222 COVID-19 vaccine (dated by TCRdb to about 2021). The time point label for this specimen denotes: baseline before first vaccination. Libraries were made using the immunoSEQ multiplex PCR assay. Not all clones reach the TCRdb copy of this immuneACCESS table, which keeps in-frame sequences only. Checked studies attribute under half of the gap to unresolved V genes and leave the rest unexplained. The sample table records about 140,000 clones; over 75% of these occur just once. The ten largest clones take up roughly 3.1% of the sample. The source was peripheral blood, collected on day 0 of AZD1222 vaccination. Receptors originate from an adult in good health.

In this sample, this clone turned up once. CDR3 in DNA: TGTGCCAGCAGATCCGAAAGCTCCTACAATGAGCAGTTCTTC. Translated, it gives CASRSESSYNEQFF. The rearrangement joins TRBV6-5 to TRBJ2-1; D remains unclear. Germline V gives CDR1 MNHEY, CDR2 SVGAGI. Deletions cut 6 bases from V and 0 bases from J, with 9 bases between. This CDR3 has 14 amino acids.

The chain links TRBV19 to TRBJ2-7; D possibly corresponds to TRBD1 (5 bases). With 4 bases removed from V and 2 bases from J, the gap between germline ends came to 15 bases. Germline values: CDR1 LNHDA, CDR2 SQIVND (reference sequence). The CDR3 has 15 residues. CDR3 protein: CASSTAALGPYEQYF. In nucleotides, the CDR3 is TGTGCCAGTAGTACGGCAGCCTTGGGGCCCTACGAGCAGTACTTC.